Following are 3 T cell receptor beta chains from one sample sequenced in a study of beta chain features in type 1 diabetes. Study results and caveats: TCRB CDR3 length was moderately but significantly reduced in all four CD4+ subsets of Type 1 diabetes patients.

Expressed TCRB transcripts were sequenced, since all the RNA that had been isolated was reverse transcribed. TCRdb keeps only in-frame clones here, not all; method: immunoSEQ multiplex PCR. The sample lists some 350,000 clones, approximately 13% seen once, with 0.015% in the top ten. These receptors' antigens are unknown. Input material: naive CD4+ T cells from blood. The receptors derive from a woman aged 18-35 years with type 1 diabetes.

The chain has TRBV27 and TRBJ1-2, with D maybe TRBD1 (6 bases). Germline CDR1 is MNHEY and CDR2 is SMNVEV (reference sequence). Trimming cost V 10 bases and J 6 bases, with 18 bases left between them. This CDR3 is 13 amino acids long. This CDR3 reads CATLGTQGHGYTF. The CDR3, as DNA: TGTGCCACCCTAGGAACTCAGGGGCATGGCTACACCTTC.

This clone came up a few times. The chain uses TRBV27 and TRBJ2-3; possible D gene TRBD2, 5 bases. Germline V gene lookup returns CDR1 MNHEY and CDR2 SMNVEV (reference sequence). The CDR3 sequence is 14 residues long. V was cut by 2 bases and J by 5 bases, with 11 bases left in between. CDR3 amino acids: CASSLEGLRDTQYF. CDR3 in DNA: TGTGCCAGCAGTTTAGAGGGATTGAGAGATACGCAGTATTTT.

The chain links TRBV10-3 to TRBJ2-3; a possible D gene is TRBD2 (5 bases). The CDR3 runs to 14 residues. Germline-derived CDR1 and CDR2 are ENHRY and SYGVKD. V lost 0 bases to trimming and J lost 6 bases, with 10 bases between them. The chain's CDR3 is CAISESLAQDTQYF. The CDR3 nucleotides read TGTGCCATCAGTGAGTCCCTAGCCCAGGATACGCAGTATTTT.